The rows below give T cell receptor beta chains drawn from one sample of a study of beta chain features in type 1 diabetes. Only in-frame clones appear in the TCRdb table, and some are missing; sequencing was by immunoSEQ multiplex PCR. The profile shows about 150,000 clones, 11% of them singletons. The specimen sequenced was central memory CD4+ T cells from blood. These receptors originate from a man between 18 and 29 years old in good health. Each CDR3 is given with its conserved first and last residue.

V	J	CDR3
TRBV4-2	TRBJ2-5	CASSGQGQKTQYF
TRBV7-8	TRBJ1-4	CASSHTGWNEKLFF
TRBV5-1	TRBJ2-5	CASSSGLAGETQYF
TRBV28	TRBJ1-5	CASRSQGGSNQPQHF
TRBV29-1	TRBJ1-2	CSVAGQLYGYTF
TRBV5-4	TRBJ2-1	CASGKRESYNEQFF
TRBV2	TRBJ1-5	CASSEGRVGQPQHF
TRBV10-3	TRBJ2-1	CAISGSAGAVEAGGYYNEQFF
TRBV7-3	TRBJ2-1	CASSLRGSVPYNEQFF
TRBV28	TRBJ2-5	CASRRGLEETQYF
TRBV5-4	TRBJ2-5	CASSGRATETQYF
TRBV5-1	TRBJ2-1	CASSPRQPSSYNEQFF
TRBV7-2	TRBJ2-6	CASSKRGQGDSGANVLTF
TRBV9	TRBJ2-5	CASSPHPAGGKETQYF
TRBV27	TRBJ2-7	CASWDLLYEQYF
TRBV30	TRBJ1-2	CAWSPQPNYGYTF
TRBV9	TRBJ2-7	CASSVRGGSPYEQYF
TRBV7-9	TRBJ2-7	CASSFSWKGTSYEQYF
TRBV6-5	TRBJ1-5	CASSQDRDLPQHF
TRBV29-1	TRBJ1-1	CVGDRDNTEAFF
TRBV7-2	TRBJ2-7	CASSPGQGGSEQYF
TRBV13	TRBJ1-3	CASSLRTGYGNTIYF
TRBV7-6	TRBJ2-1	CASSLEPGLGSMYEQFF
TRBV9	TRBJ2-1	CASTVGLTSYNEQFF